Given below is one TCR beta chain in context. CD8 cells classed as naive were CD45RO-negative and positively selected for CCR7, excluding terminally differentiated effector memory CD45RA+ cells. Adult Caucasians living in Nashville, Tennessee made up all of the donors. The data were taken from a study of shared clonotypes between healthy human individuals. Study context: Per-donor plates numbered three CD4 naive, three CD4 memory, two CD8 naive and one CD8 memory.

V lost 0 bases and J lost 8, with 6 bases in between. CDR3 length equals 12 residues. Germline CDR1 and CDR2: SGDLS and YYNGEE. Using about 220 ng DNA, approximately 30,000 T cell genomes, the sorted-subset replicate PCRs were run. Only in-frame clones appear in the TCRdb table, and some are missing; sequencing was by immunoSEQ multiplex PCR. Of some 2.1 million clones listed, roughly 95% are singletons. Sequenced: naive CD8+ T cells from PBMCs. The chain couples TRBV9 to TRBJ2-1; no reliable D call. The sequence came from a man between 18 and 35 years old in good health. Some clones in this sample may be carry-over from other donors' samples. The CDR3 spells CASSVGTHEQFF. CDR3 nucleotide sequence: TGTGCCAGCAGCGTAGGGACCCATGAGCAGTTCTTC.